The entry below describes one T cell receptor (beta chain). Its antigen is not known. The source of the sample is a study of radiation and T cells in renal cell carcinoma. Study findings and constraints: From baseline, blood top tumor clonotypes peaked at 2 weeks post-radiation. No pretreatment tumor biopsies were available for baseline clonotypes.

This CDR3 has 14 amino acids. Germline CDR1 SGDLS, CDR2 YYNGEE. The V end lost 3 bases, the J end lost 5 bases, and 12 bases lay between the germline ends. Time point meaning: blood 2 weeks post-SBRT. The sample's treatment: 15 Gy SBRT to primary tumor, nephrectomy 4 weeks later. Blood was sampled at baseline, 2 weeks and 4 weeks after SBRT. TCRdb's copy holds only in-frame clones and misses some; the assay was immunoSEQ multiplex PCR. This table holds around 120,000 clones, over 75% found once. The source material was blood, sampled from a patient whose treatment included radiotherapy and nephrectomy. The chain uses TRBV9 and TRBJ2-1; D perhaps matches TRBD2 (6 bases). This clonotype was obtained from an older woman with renal cell carcinoma. Here the CDR3 DNA reads TGTGCCAGCAGCGGGAGACTAGTCAACAATGAGCAGTTCTTC. Amino acids: CASSGRLVNNEQFF.